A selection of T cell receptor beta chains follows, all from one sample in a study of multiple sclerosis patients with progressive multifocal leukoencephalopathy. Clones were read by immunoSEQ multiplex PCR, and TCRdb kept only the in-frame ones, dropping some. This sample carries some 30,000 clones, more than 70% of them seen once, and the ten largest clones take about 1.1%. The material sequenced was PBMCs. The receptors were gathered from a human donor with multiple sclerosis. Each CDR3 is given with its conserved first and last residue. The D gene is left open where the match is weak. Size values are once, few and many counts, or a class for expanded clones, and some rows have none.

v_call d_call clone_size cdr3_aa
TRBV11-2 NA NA CASSLGTNRASGNTIYF
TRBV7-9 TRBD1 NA CASSFTRGGVTGADTEAFF
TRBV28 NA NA CASSFGGLQGTQYF
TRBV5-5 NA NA CASSLGGFAGYTF
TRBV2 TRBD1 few CASRDRGPDNSPLHF
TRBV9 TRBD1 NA CASSVGIRDRGAGELFF
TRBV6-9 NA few CASSEGGSGANVLTF
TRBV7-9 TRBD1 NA CASSGERGQGVFVSYEQYF
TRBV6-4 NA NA CASSASAGAGDTQYF
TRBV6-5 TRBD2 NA CASGSGGPKGTQYF
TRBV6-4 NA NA CASSDSHRSSGNTIYF
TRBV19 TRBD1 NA CASSPRVQGAEPYGYTF
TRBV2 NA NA CASSERELNTEAFF
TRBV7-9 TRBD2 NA CASSGLAGVTNNEQFF
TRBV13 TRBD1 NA CASSLRQGNGYTF
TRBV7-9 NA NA CASSSPGHPYEQYF
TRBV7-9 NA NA CASSRSPDTQYF
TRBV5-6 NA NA CASSLGGFGDLRGTQYF
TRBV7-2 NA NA CASSLEVRGTGELFF
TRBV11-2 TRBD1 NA CASSLSTGGETQYF
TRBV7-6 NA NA CASSGRVNTEAFF
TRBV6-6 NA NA CASSRAYEQYF
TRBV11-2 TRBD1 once CASRGLTGGITEAFF
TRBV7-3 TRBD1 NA CASSLTSDRAETQYF
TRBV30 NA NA CAWSGENYGYTF
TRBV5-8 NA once CASNLRVPYNEQFF